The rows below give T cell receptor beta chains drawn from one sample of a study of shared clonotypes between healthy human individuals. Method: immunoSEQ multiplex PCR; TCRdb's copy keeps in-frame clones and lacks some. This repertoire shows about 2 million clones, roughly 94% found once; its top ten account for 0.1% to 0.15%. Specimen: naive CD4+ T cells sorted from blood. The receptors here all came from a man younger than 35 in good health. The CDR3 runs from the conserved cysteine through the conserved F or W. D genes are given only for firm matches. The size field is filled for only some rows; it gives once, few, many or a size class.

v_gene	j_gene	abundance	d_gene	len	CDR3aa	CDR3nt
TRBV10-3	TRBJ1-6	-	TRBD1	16	CAISQTPGTDNSPLHF	TGTGCCATCAGCCAAACCCCCGGGACAGATAATTCACCCCTCCACTTT
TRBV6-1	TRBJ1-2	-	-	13	CASSVGSKYGYTF	TGTGCCAGCAGCGTGGGCAGCAAGTATGGCTACACCTTC
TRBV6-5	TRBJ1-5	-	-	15	CASRLQGLGNQPQHF	TGTGCCAGCAGATTGCAGGGATTAGGAAATCAGCCCCAGCATTTT
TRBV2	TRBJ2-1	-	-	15	CASSVRLSSYNEQFF	TGTGCCAGCAGTGTAAGGCTGAGCTCCTACAATGAGCAGTTCTTC
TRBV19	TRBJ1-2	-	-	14	CASSLVTRNYGYTF	TGTGCCAGTAGTCTCGTGACACGCAACTATGGCTACACCTTC
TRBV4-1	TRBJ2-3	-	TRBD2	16	CASSQPGLAKTDTQYF	TGCGCCAGCAGCCAACCTGGACTAGCCAAGACAGATACGCAGTATTTT
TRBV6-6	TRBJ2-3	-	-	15	CAGSYAAGFRDTQYF	TGTGCCGGCAGTTATGCGGCGGGATTTCGAGATACGCAGTATTTT
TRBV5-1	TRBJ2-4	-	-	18	CASSWGLGGAMAKNIQYF	TGCGCCAGCAGCTGGGGGTTGGGGGGCGCAATGGCCAAAAACATTCAGTACTTC
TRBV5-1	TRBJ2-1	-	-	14	CATRDTRAHNEQFF	TGCGCCACCAGGGACACTCGGGCCCACAATGAGCAGTTCTTC
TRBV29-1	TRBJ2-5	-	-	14	CSGHPDSNQETQYF	TGCAGCGGCCACCCCGACAGTAACCAAGAGACCCAGTACTTC
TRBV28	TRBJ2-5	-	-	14	CASSPGLNQETQYF	TGTGCCAGCAGCCCCGGACTGAACCAAGAGACCCAGTACTTC
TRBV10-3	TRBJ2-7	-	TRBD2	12	CAISVPGGEQYF	TGTGCCATCAGTGTCCCGGGGGGCGAGCAGTACTTC
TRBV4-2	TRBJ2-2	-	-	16	CASSQGGTFNTGELFF	TGTGCCAGCAGCCAGGGAGGGACATTTAACACCGGGGAGCTGTTTTTT
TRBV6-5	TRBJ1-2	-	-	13	CASSPSLNYGYTF	TGTGCCAGCAGTCCCTCCTTAAACTATGGCTACACCTTC
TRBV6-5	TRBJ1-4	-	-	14	CASRRLGENEKLFF	TGTGCCAGCAGACGCCTGGGGGAAAATGAAAAACTGTTTTTT
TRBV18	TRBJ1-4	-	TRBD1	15	CASSPRQGVNEKLFF	TGTGCCAGCTCACCCAGACAGGGAGTTAATGAAAAACTGTTTTTT
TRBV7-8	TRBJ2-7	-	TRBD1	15	CASSFWTGPTYEQYF	TGTGCCAGCAGCTTCTGGACAGGGCCGACCTACGAGCAGTACTTC
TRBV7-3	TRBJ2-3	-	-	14	CASSLSSLSDTQYF	TGTGCCAGCAGCTTATCGAGTCTGTCAGATACGCAGTATTTT
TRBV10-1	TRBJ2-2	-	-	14	CASSVDYSTGELFF	TGCGCCAGCAGTGTGGACTACTCCACCGGGGAGCTGTTTTTT
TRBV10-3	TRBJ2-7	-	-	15	CAISGAGAMSYEQYF	TGTGCCATCAGTGGGGCAGGGGCTATGTCCTACGAGCAGTACTTC
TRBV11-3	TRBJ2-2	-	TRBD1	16	CASSPRQGLGSGELFF	TGTGCCAGCAGCCCCAGACAGGGGTTAGGATCCGGGGAGCTGTTTTTT
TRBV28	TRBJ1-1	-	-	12	CASSEGWTEAFF	TGTGCCAGCAGTGAGGGTTGGACTGAAGCTTTCTTT
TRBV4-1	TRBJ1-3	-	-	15	CASSQEGGAGNTIYF	TGCGCCAGCAGCCAAGAGGGTGGGGCTGGAAACACCATATATTTT
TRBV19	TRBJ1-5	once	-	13	CASSIEGGQPQHF	TGTGCCAGTAGTATAGAGGGGGGGCAGCCCCAGCATTTT
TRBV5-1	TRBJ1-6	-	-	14	CASSPRMSDSPLHF	TGCGCCAGCAGCCCGCGGATGTCGGATTCACCCCTCCACTTT